This TCR beta chain was sequenced in a study of blood T cell repertoires in COVID-19. Looking at the study overall: T cells, B-cell-depleted T cells, or PBMCs provided the cDNA or gDNA that served as material.

Authors' methods: From reference gene primer amplification, estimates of nucleated cell counts were derived. TCRdb's table, derived via immunoSEQ multiplex PCR, lists solely in-frame clones and lacks some. Clone size and the V and J calls come from that table; the DNA yielded D and trimming. The data hold about 150,000 clones, with approximately 90% observed a single time. The CDR3 extends over 13 amino acids. The V and J ends lost 5 bases and 10 bases respectively, with 14 bases between them. CDR1 and CDR2 from the germline V gene are SGHAT and FQNNGV. The chain recombines TRBV11-2 with TRBJ1-4; tentatively, D is TRBD1 (6 bases). This TCR was sampled from a woman aged 40 to 55 with acute or convalescent COVID-19. Sequences were obtained from peripheral blood. The CDR3, as DNA: TGTGCCAGCAGCCCAATCGGGGGGCGAAAACTGTTTTTT. Its protein is CASSPIGGRKLFF.